The present T cell receptor (beta chain) was sequenced within a study of CD8+ T cells in alopecia areata. As for the study in general: Treatment with tofacitinib (6 to 18 months) was followed by 6 months off drug. Broader study findings: A single nonresponder leaves the baseline CD8+ expansion link to response uncertain. Many expanded lesional clones stayed in scalp and blood while on tofacitinib.

On this clone itself: Its specificity is not known.

The treatment: oral pan-JAK inhibitor, 5-10 mg twice daily. Lesional scalp punch biopsies and peripheral blood came from alopecia areata patients. The length of the CDR3 is 16 residues. Extracted RNA was reverse transcribed, and the resulting cDNA served as sequencing template. Sequencing was performed with immunoSEQ multiplex PCR; in TCRdb, only in-frame clones are kept and a portion is missing. This sample has roughly 210,000 clones, with over 40% found just once. This TCR derives from a human donor with alopecia areata. The chain has TRBV12-2 and TRBJ2-7; the table's D gene call, TRBD1, was not cross checked with the DNA. TRBV12-2 is an annotated pseudogene. The starting material was CD4+ T cells sorted from blood, obtained between weeks 36 and 40, from a patient treated with tofacitinib. For the CDR3, the DNA is TGTGCAAGTCGCCTAGACCCGGGACAGGTCTCCTACGAGCAGTACTTC. Its translation: CASRLDPGQVSYEQYF.